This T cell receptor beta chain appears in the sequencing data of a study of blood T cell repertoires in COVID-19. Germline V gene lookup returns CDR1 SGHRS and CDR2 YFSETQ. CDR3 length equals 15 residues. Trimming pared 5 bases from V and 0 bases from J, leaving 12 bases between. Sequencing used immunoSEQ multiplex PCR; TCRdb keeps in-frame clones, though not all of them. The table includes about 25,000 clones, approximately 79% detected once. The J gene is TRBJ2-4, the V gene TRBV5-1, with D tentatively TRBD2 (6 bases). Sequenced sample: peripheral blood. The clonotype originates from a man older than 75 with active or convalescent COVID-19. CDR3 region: CASRAGYLAKNIQYF. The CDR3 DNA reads TGCGCCAGCAGGGCGGGGTATCTAGCCAAAAACATTCAGTACTTC.